This T cell receptor beta chain was recorded in a study of shared clonotypes between healthy human individuals. As for the study in general: Ranging from 18 to 49 in age, donors were a couple of women and a few men. Used for every donor were three CD4 naive, three CD4 memory, two CD8 naive and one CD8 memory plate.

Notes on the study in general: Estimated clonotype richness was generally higher in naive than memory subsets.

Trimming stripped 6 bases from V and 7 bases from J, with 12 bases between. Germline loops: CDR1 MNHNY, CDR2 SVGAGI (reference sequence). CDR3 length: 12 residues. Naive CD8 cells were CD45RO-negative, positively selected for CCR7, excluding terminally differentiated effector memory CD45RA+ cells. Running of the assay took place at deep level. Data came from immunoSEQ multiplex PCR; TCRdb stores just in-frame clones and leaves some out. The top ten clones hold approximately 1.7% of a sample with roughly 2.1 million clones, 85% to 95% of them seen once. As concerns this clone: No antigen is known for it.

The sequencing sample was made of naive CD8+ T cells from PBMCs. This clonotype originated in a man between 18 and 35 years old in good health. Some clones in this sample may be carry-over from other donors' samples. This chain uses TRBV6-6 with TRBJ1-1; D is unresolved. The CDR3 DNA follows: TGTGCCAGCAGCCTAAGTAGGGTTGAAGCTTTCTTT. This codes for CASSLSRVEAFF.